This TCR beta chain was sequenced during a study of metastatic and nonmetastatic thyroid tumors. In germline, CDR1 is MDHEN, CDR2 SYDVKM. The junction had 3 bases not matched to a gene; V was cut back by 6 bases and J by 7 bases. This CDR3 contains 12 residues. TCRdb reanalyzed the PCR reads via MiXCR. This sample has about 19,000 clones, with approximately 15% found just once. The table lists this clone with many counts. There were no patients who had received any treatment before thyroid surgery. The sequencing sample was made of blood. V gene TRBV28 combines with J gene TRBJ1-5, with TRBD1 identical over 7 bases. The receptor was derived from a male donor with papillary thyroid cancer or a benign thyroid nodule (not recorded which). Some clones in this sample may be carry-over from other donors' samples. CDR3 DNA sequence: TGTGCCAGCAGCCAGACAGGGCAGCCCCAGCATTTT. It is translated as CASSQTGQPQHF.